The clone carrying this TCR beta chain was counted a few times. This CDR3 region has 15 residues. V was trimmed by 3 bases and J by 0 bases, leaving 11 bases between them. Germline lookup yields CDR1 DFQATT and CDR2 SNEGSKA (reference sequence). The data stem from a study of identical twins. TCRdb reprocessed the 5' RACE reads via MiXCR and lists one record per CDR3 protein. The repertoire consists of 540,000 or so distinct CDR3 sequences, with about a fifth occurring once and the leading ten covering around 0.47%. In addition, the sample was reused for a study of yellow fever vaccine responses in identical twins.

The V and J genes are TRBV20-1 and TRBJ2-2, with a weak D call TRBD1 (6 bases). Source material: CD4+ T cells sorted from blood. The clonotype was recovered from a woman between 18 and 29 years old in good health. The CDR3 spells CSASQTGANTGELFF. CDR3 DNA sequence: TGCAGTGCTAGCCAGACAGGAGCGAACACCGGGGAGCTGTTTTTT.